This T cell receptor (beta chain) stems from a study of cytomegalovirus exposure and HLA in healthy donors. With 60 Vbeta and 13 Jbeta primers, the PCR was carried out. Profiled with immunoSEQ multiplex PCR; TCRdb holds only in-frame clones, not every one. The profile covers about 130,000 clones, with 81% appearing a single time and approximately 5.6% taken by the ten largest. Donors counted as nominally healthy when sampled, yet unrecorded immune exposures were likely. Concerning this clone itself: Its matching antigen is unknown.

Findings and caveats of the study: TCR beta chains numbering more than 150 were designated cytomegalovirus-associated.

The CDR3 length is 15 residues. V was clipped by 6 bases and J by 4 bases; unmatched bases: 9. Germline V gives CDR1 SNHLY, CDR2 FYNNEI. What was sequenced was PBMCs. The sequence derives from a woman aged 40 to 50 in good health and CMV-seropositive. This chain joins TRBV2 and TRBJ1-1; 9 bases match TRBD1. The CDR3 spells CASSRLGQGPTEAFF. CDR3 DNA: TGTGCCAGCAGCCGCCTGGGACAGGGACCCACTGAAGCTTTCTTT.